These 28 T cell receptor beta chains were sequenced from one sample in a study of cytomegalovirus exposure and HLA in healthy donors. In the PCR, 60 Vbeta and 13 Jbeta primers were used. The protocol was immunoSEQ multiplex PCR, while the TCRdb copy is restricted to in-frame clones and leaves out a portion. The sample has a few hundred thousand clones, 70% to 90% seen once; the top ten hold around 3%. The material sequenced was PBMCs. These receptors were collected from a man younger than 45 in good health and CMV-seronegative.

The gene calls are TRBV7-2 and TRBJ2-7; D not resolved. V was cut by 2 bases and J by 2 bases, with 10 bases left in between. Germline lookup yields CDR1 SGHTA and CDR2 FQGNSA. The CDR3 sequence is 14 residues long. This chain's CDR3 is CASSLYSPTYEQYF. The DNA of the CDR3 is TGTGCCAGCAGCTTATACAGTCCCACCTACGAGCAGTACTTC.

This chain joins TRBV27 and TRBJ2-6, with a possible D match to TRBD2 (6 bases). In germline, CDR1 is MNHEY, CDR2 SMNVEV (reference sequence). Trimming removed 7 bases at V and 3 bases at J, with 16 bases between. The CDR3 is 16 residues long. In nucleotides, the CDR3 is TGTGCCAGCACGGGCGGGGCCTTCGGTGGGGCCAACGTCCTGACTTTC. As protein: CASTGGAFGGANVLTF.

The chain links TRBV29-1 to TRBJ2-5, with D possibly matching TRBD2 (6 bases). V gave up 4 bases and J gave up 1 base, with 13 bases separating them. Germline CDR1 is SQVTM and CDR2 is ANQGSEA. There are 14 residues in the CDR3. The CDR3 bases are TGCAGCGTTGGTCTCGACGGGGGCCAAGAGACCCAGTACTTC. It encodes CSVGLDGGQETQYF.

This CDR3 reads CASSLRRTDSYEQYF. The CDR3 nucleotides are TGTGCCAGCAGCTTACGGAGGACTGACTCCTACGAGCAGTACTTC. The chain carries TRBV7-2 and TRBJ2-7; TRBD2 might be the D (5 bases). Germline CDR1 SGHTA, CDR2 FQGNSA. V lost 2 bases, J lost 0 bases, and 11 bases lay in between. The CDR3 is 15 residues long.

The chain employs TRBV5-1 and TRBJ1-2; 7 nucleotides align to TRBD1. Germline CDR1 SGHRS, CDR2 YFSETQ. The ends lost 0 bases at V and 7 bases at J; junction bases unmatched: 9. The CDR3 length is 15 residues. CDR3 sequence reads: CASSLGDSRNGGYTF. Written as DNA, the CDR3 is TGCGCCAGCAGCTTGGGGGACAGTCGGAACGGTGGCTACACCTTC.

The chain has TRBV4-2 and TRBJ1-2, with a tentative D call TRBD1 (6 bases). V dropped 0 bases and J dropped 2 bases, with 19 bases sitting between them. Germline CDR1 LGHNA, CDR2 YNFKEQ. This CDR3 has 18 residues. The CDR3 protein is CASSQDATGQAVNYGYTF. The CDR3 region has the DNA TGTGCCAGCAGCCAAGATGCGACAGGCCAGGCGGTCAACTATGGCTACACCTTC.

The J gene is TRBJ1-1, the V gene TRBV4-1, with 8 bases lining up with TRBD1. V trimming: 1 base; J trimming: 0 bases; junction bases outside the gene matches: 4. CDR3 length: 16 amino acids. Looked up from germline, CDR1 is MGHRA and CDR2 is YSYEKL. The CDR3 region is CASSQGAGGVNTEAFF. In DNA, the CDR3 is TGCGCCAGCAGCCAAGGGGCAGGGGGCGTGAACACTGAAGCTTTCTTT.

The chain links TRBV7-9 to TRBJ1-1; no definite D call. Germline assignment: CDR1 SEHNR and CDR2 FQNEAQ (reference sequence). The V gene lost 3 bases and the J gene lost 5 bases, with 7 bases spanning the gap. There are 12 residues in the CDR3. CDR3 nucleotide sequence: TGTGCCAGCAGCTTGGTGGAGACTGAAGCTTTCTTT. It translates to CASSLVETEAFF.

The chain links TRBV6-1 to TRBJ2-7; 8 nucleotides agree with TRBD1. V lost 8 bases, J lost 7 bases, and 7 bases stayed unmatched. Germline V gene data show CDR1 as MNHNS and CDR2 as SASEGT. The CDR3 is 12 amino acids. The CDR3 region has the DNA TGTGCCAGCGGACAGGGACCAGGAGAGCAGTACTTC. Translating it yields CASGQGPGEQYF.

Of note for this clone: Its ends do not fully match the called genes, so a read error is possible. The genes are TRBV28 and TRBJ1-5; no definite D call. The germline V gene has CDR1 MDHEN and CDR2 SYDVKM. The CDR3 extends over 12 amino acids. The CDR3 region is CASVISTQPQHF. The CDR3 region has the DNA TGTGCCAGTGTCATATCGACTCAGCCCCAGCACTTT.

The rearrangement links TRBV27 to TRBJ1-5; TRBD1 aligns across 8 bases. This CDR3 is built from 13 residues. The V gene's germline CDR1 is MNHEY and CDR2 SMNVEV (reference sequence). V was clipped by 5 bases and J by 7 bases; unmatched bases: 4. CDR3 sequence (DNA): TGTGCCAGCAGTCTCAGGGGGCCCCAGCCCCAGCATTTT. Translating gives CASSLRGPQPQHF.

The V and J genes are TRBV5-6 and TRBJ1-4, with unresolved D. The germline V and J ends were trimmed by 4 bases and 8 bases, with 18 bases remaining between them. CDR1 SGHDT and CDR2 YYEEEE come from the germline V gene. There are 15 residues in the CDR3. CDR3 DNA sequence: TGTGCCAGCAGCCAATGGACTCCGGGCCGGGAAAAACTGTTTTTT. Translating gives CASSQWTPGREKLFF.

This clone was recorded once. The genes are TRBV6-5 and TRBJ1-1, with D hard to call. V shed 2 bases and J shed 1 base, with 8 bases lying between them. Germline lookup yields CDR1 MNHEY and CDR2 SVGAGI. CDR3 length: 14 amino acids. The CDR3 sequence is CASSYKGGNTEAFF. In nucleotides, the CDR3 is TGTGCCAGCAGTTACAAGGGAGGGAACACTGAAGCTTTCTTT.

This clone was seen a few times. This sequence joins TRBV7-7 and TRBJ2-1; D gene ambiguous. CDR3 length: 12 residues. CDR1 and CDR2 from the germline V gene are SSHAT and FNYEAQ (reference sequence). The CDR3 spells CAPMIDYNEQFF. CDR3 DNA: TGTGCTCCTATGATAGACTACAATGAGCAGTTCTTC.

The V call is TRBV7-3, the J call TRBJ1-1; D gene unclear. Trimming pared 2 bases from V and 1 base from J, leaving 5 bases between. Germline V lookup: CDR1 SGHTA, CDR2 FQGTGA. This CDR3 has 13 amino acids. CDR3 in DNA: TGTGCCAGCAGCTTATACGGGAACACTGAAGCTTTCTTT. Its translation is CASSLYGNTEAFF.

The CDR3 loop reads CASSPGILNTEAFF. CDR3 bases: TGCGCCAGCAGCCCGGGGATCTTAAACACTGAAGCTTTCTTT. This chain links TRBV5-1 with TRBJ1-1, with D uncertain. This CDR3 has 14 amino acids. Germline V CDR1 and CDR2: SGHRS, YFSETQ. Trimming took 4 bases from V and 2 from J, leaving 12 bases between them. Looking up the rest from reference TRBV5-1 and TRBJ1-1 gives the full variable domain: KAGVTQTPRYLIKTRGQQVTLSCSPISGHRSVSWYQQTPGQGLQFLFEYFSETQRNKGNFPGRFSGRQFSNSRSEMNVSTLELGDSALYLCASSPGILNTEAFFGQGTRLTVV.

The V gene is TRBV5-1, the J gene TRBJ2-1, with 9 bases aligning to TRBD2. This CDR3 spans 17 amino acids. CDR1 is SGHRS, CDR2 YFSETQ, per germline. V shed 3 bases, J shed 2 bases, and the junction held 9 bases outside the gene matches. CDR3 DNA: TGCGCCAGCAGCTACGACACTCGCGGGGGGGCCTACAATGAGCAGTTCTTC. Its protein product is CASSYDTRGGAYNEQFF.

The chain recombines TRBV11-3 with TRBJ2-1; 8 nucleotides agree with TRBD1. This CDR3 has 15 residues. Germline CDR1 reads SGHNT; CDR2 reads YENEEA. With V trimmed by 6 bases and J by 6 bases, 10 bases remained unmatched. CDR3 nucleotide sequence: TGTGCCAGCAGTCCCCAACCTGGACAGGGCAATGAGCAGTTCTTC. It translates to CASSPQPGQGNEQFF. Full variable domain (rest looked up from reference TRBV11-3 and TRBJ2-1): EAGVVQSPRYKIIEKKQPVAFWCNPISGHNTLYWYLQNLGQGPELLIRYENEEAVDDSQLPKDRFSAERLKGVDSTLKIQPAELGDSAVYLCASSPQPGQGNEQFFGPGTRLTVL.

V is TRBV6-4 and J is TRBJ2-1; 11 nucleotides agree with TRBD1. The CDR3 spans 16 residues. V was clipped by 6 bases and J by 2 bases; unmatched bases: 6. CDR1 and CDR2 from the germline V gene are MRHNA and SNTAGT. The CDR3 nucleotides read TGTGCCAGCAGCGTCGGGACAGGGGGACCCTACAATGAGCAGTTCTTC. Protein: CASSVGTGGPYNEQFF.

Turning to this clone: The CDR3 end shows no conserved phenylalanine or tryptophan, and so a read error is likely. The chain joins TRBV5-4 to TRBJ1-2; D possibly corresponds to TRBD1 (6 bases). Per germline, CDR1 SGHNT and CDR2 YYREEE (reference sequence). Trimming removed 4 bases from V and 9 bases from J, with 22 bases in between. CDR3 size: 15 residues. This CDR3 reads CASSGTGRGAISYTS. The CDR3 nucleotides are TGTGCCAGCAGCGGTACAGGGAGAGGGGCTATTAGCTACACCTCC.

The chain employs TRBV7-9 and TRBJ2-2; unclear D gene. Germline lookup yields CDR1 SEHNR and CDR2 FQNEAQ (reference sequence). V was shortened by 5 bases and J by 3 bases, with 4 bases between the two germline ends. This CDR3 contains 12 residues. The CDR3 reads CASSLHTGELFF. CDR3 DNA sequence: TGTGCCAGCAGCCTCCACACCGGGGAGCTGTTTTTT.

In this sample, this clone turned up once. The rearrangement uses TRBV6-6 and TRBJ1-4; 7 nucleotides agree with TRBD1. V dropped 6 bases and J dropped 7; count of bases not matched to a gene: 8. The germline gives CDR1 MNHNY, CDR2 SVGAGI (reference sequence). The CDR3 sequence is 14 residues long. The CDR3 nucleotides are TGTGCCAGCAGCCGACAGGGTGTTGCTGAAAAACTGTTTTTT. It translates to CASSRQGVAEKLFF.

A few counts support this clone. CDR3 sequence (DNA): TGTGCCAGCAGTGTCGAGGGGGGGCCATCAGATACGCAGTATTTT. Translated: CASSVEGGPSDTQYF. The chain couples TRBV25-1 to TRBJ2-3, with D possibly being TRBD2 (7 bases). The CDR3 is 15 residues long. Per the germline V gene, CDR1 is MGHDK and CDR2 is SYGVNS. With 4 bases removed from V and 4 bases from J, the gap between germline ends came to 15 bases.

The V and J genes are TRBV6-1 and TRBJ2-3, with TRBD2 as a possible D gene (6 bases). V gave up 8 bases and J gave up 7 bases, with 13 bases separating them. Germline-derived CDR1 and CDR2 are MNHNS and SASEGT. The CDR3 consists of 12 residues. The chain's CDR3 is CASRPGDHTQYF. CDR3 DNA: TGTGCCAGCCGTCCGGGGGACCATACGCAGTATTTT.

V usage is TRBV5-1 and J usage is TRBJ2-1, with 12 bases that match TRBD2. The CDR3 extends over 17 amino acids. With V trimmed by 3 bases and J by 1 base, 5 bases remained unmatched. Germline lookup yields CDR1 SGHRS and CDR2 YFSETQ. The CDR3 loop is CASSSSTSGGSYNEQFF. Here the CDR3 DNA reads TGCGCCAGCAGCTCCTCTACTAGCGGGGGGTCCTACAATGAGCAGTTCTTC.

The V call is TRBV7-9, the J call TRBJ2-7; D is perhaps TRBD2 (5 bases). Germline lookup yields CDR1 SEHNR and CDR2 FQNEAQ (reference sequence). The CDR3 runs to 12 residues. V was pared by 5 bases and J by 5 bases, with 10 bases between. CDR3: CASSDARDEQYF. DNA for the CDR3: TGTGCCAGCAGCGACGCGAGGGACGAGCAGTACTTC.

This clone was picked up one time. This chain joins TRBV6-6 and TRBJ1-5; D not resolved. The CDR3 has 14 amino acids. Germline CDR1 reads MNHNY; CDR2 reads SVGAGI (reference sequence). The V gene lost 6 bases and the J gene lost 2 bases, with 11 bases spanning the gap. The chain's CDR3 is CASSQIRGNQPQHF. The DNA for the CDR3 is TGTGCCAGCAGCCAAATTCGAGGCAATCAGCCCCAGCATTTT.

The chain combines TRBV28 with TRBJ1-6; D is ambiguous. CDR1 MDHEN and CDR2 SYDVKM come from the germline V gene. Trimming removed 8 bases from V and 5 bases from J, with 13 bases in between. The CDR3 runs to 14 residues. CDR3 amino acids: CASSVVGDNSPLHF. CDR3 DNA sequence: TGTGCCAGCTCCGTAGTCGGGGATAATTCACCCCTCCACTTT.